Below, 10 T cell receptor beta chains from the same sample are listed, as sequenced in a study of cytomegalovirus exposure and HLA in healthy donors. Vbeta (60) and Jbeta (13) primers were used in the PCR. Here immunoSEQ multiplex PCR was the method, and the copy in TCRdb shows in-frame clones only, minus some. This table holds some 150,000 clones, 82% found once. Material for sequencing was PBMCs. The origin of the receptors is a middle-aged man in good health and CMV-seropositive.

The V gene is TRBV27, the J gene TRBJ2-2; TRBD1 matches 10 bases. Germline CDR1 reads MNHEY; CDR2 reads SMNVEV (reference sequence). The length of the CDR3 is 18 residues. J was trimmed by 5 bases and V by 7 bases; bases with no gene match: 16. The DNA of the CDR3 is TGTGCCAGCAACCACGGGACAGGGGACCGGTTAGGGACCGGGGAGCTGTTTTTT. Amino acids: CASNHGTGDRLGTGELFF.

The gene calls are TRBV27 and TRBJ2-7; 7 bases align to TRBD1. The germline CDR1 and CDR2 sequences are MNHEY and SMNVEV (reference sequence). The CDR3 runs to 14 residues. With 6 bases clipped from V and 0 bases from J, the junction kept 5 bases outside the gene matches. CDR3 bases: TGTGCCAGCAGACGAGGGACAGTCTCCTACGAGCAGTACTTC. This encodes CASRRGTVSYEQYF.

The V gene is TRBV7-3, the J gene TRBJ2-1; 11 bases fit TRBD2. The CDR3 extends over 15 amino acids. CDR1 and CDR2 from the germline V gene are SGHTA and FQGTGA. Losses at the gene ends were 5 bases for V and 4 bases for J; bases not matched to a gene: 4. CDR3 sequence: CASSPLAGGYNEQFF. In DNA form, the CDR3 reads TGTGCCAGCAGCCCCCTAGCGGGGGGTTACAATGAGCAGTTCTTC.

This clone is a singleton in its sample. This rearrangement joins TRBV5-4 to TRBJ2-5; D is uncertain. Between the trimmed V and J ends, which lost 4 bases and 1 base, there was a span of 8 bases. Per the germline V gene, CDR1 is SGHNT and CDR2 is YYREEE (reference sequence). CDR3 size: 13 residues. DNA of the CDR3: TGTGCCAGCAGCCGCGCCGGCCAAGAGACCCAGTACTTC. Protein product: CASSRAGQETQYF. Full variable domain (rest looked up from reference TRBV5-4 and TRBJ2-5): ETGVTQSPTHLIKTRGQQVTLRCSSQSGHNTVSWYQQALGQGPQFIFQYYREEENGRGNFPPRFSGLQFPNYSSELNVNALELDDSALYLCASSRAGQETQYFGPGTRLLVL.

The chain uses TRBV7-2 and TRBJ2-2; TRBD1 aligns across 9 bases. V was pared by 7 bases and J by 4 bases, with 10 bases of the junction left unmatched. Germline values: CDR1 SGHTA, CDR2 FQGNSA. This CDR3 is 16 amino acids long. The DNA for the CDR3 is TGTGCCAGCAACCGAAGGACAGGGGCACTCACCGGGGAGCTGTTTTTT. It specifies CASNRRTGALTGELFF.

The chain uses TRBV6-5 and TRBJ1-4; D is possibly TRBD1 (6 bases). The V end lost 4 bases, the J end lost 8 bases, and 20 bases lay between the germline ends. This CDR3 spans 16 amino acids. Germline loops: CDR1 MNHEY, CDR2 SVGAGI. The DNA of the CDR3 is TGTGCCAGCAGTTCCCTTCGACAGGCCGGGCAGGAAAAACTGTTTTTT. It translates to CASSSLRQAGQEKLFF.

This clone was detected a few times. The chain uses TRBV6-1 and TRBJ2-2; 9 bases match TRBD1. CDR3 length: 16 amino acids. Germline lookup yields CDR1 MNHNS and CDR2 SASEGT. Trimming removed 2 bases from V and 5 bases from J; junction bases left unmatched: 6. CDR3 nucleotides: TGTGCCAGCAGTGAAACGGGACAGGGAGGTACCGGGGAGCTGTTTTTT. Translation gives CASSETGQGGTGELFF.

There are a few counts of this clone. The gene calls are TRBV6-4 and TRBJ2-5; D remains unclear. This CDR3 has 13 amino acids. V lost 3 bases and J 5 bases, leaving 10 bases between the germline ends. Germline V gene data show CDR1 as MRHNA and CDR2 as SNTAGT. The CDR3 spells CASSENSRETQYF. Here the CDR3 DNA reads TGTGCCAGCAGTGAGAACTCCCGGGAGACCCAGTACTTC.

The gene calls are TRBV6-5 and TRBJ2-7; 11 bases align to TRBD1. The CDR3 is 13 residues long. Trimming took 7 bases from V and 5 from J; bases not matched to a gene: 4. The germline V gene encodes CDR1 MNHEY and CDR2 SVGAGI. CDR3 amino acids: CASTRTGGHEQYF. As DNA, the CDR3 is TGTGCCAGCACCCGGACAGGGGGCCACGAGCAGTACTTC.

The rearrangement uses TRBV10-3 and TRBJ1-4; D gene ambiguous. Between the trimmed V and J ends, which lost 2 bases and 0 bases, there was a span of 10 bases. Germline V gives CDR1 ENHRY, CDR2 SYGVKD. There are 16 residues in the CDR3. The CDR3 bases are TGTGCCATCAGTGAGACGCAGGCAGCAACTAATGAAAAACTGTTTTTT. It specifies CAISETQAATNEKLFF.